The 25 T cell receptor beta chains given below trace back to one sample, sequenced in a study of shared clonotypes between healthy human individuals (dated by TCRdb to the early 2020s). The library was prepared using the immunoSEQ multiplex PCR assay. This is the immuneACCESS table as TCRdb keeps it, with only in-frame sequences that have V and J called. A part of the clones is gone; compared with another copy, unresolved V genes explain less than half, and the rest is unexplained. For this sample the table gives around 430,000 clones, of which about four fifths were detected only once. The top ten constitute about 12% of the sample. The sequencing input was PBMCs. Receptor source: a woman aged 40-49 years in good health. Some clones in this sample may be carry-over from other donors' samples.

This rearrangement joins TRBV29-1 to TRBJ1-1, with 10 bases aligning to TRBD1. J was trimmed by 3 bases and V by 6 bases; bases with no gene match: 4. Germline CDR1 and CDR2: SQVTM and ANQGSEA. CDR3 size: 13 residues. The CDR3 nucleotides read TGCAGCGTGTCCGGGACAGGGGACACTGAAGCTTTCTTT. This translates into CSVSGTGDTEAFF. Full variable domain (remainder filled in from reference TRBV29-1 and TRBJ1-1): SAVISQKPSRDICQRGTSLTIQCQVDSQVTMMFWYRQQPGQSLTLIATANQGSEATYESGFVIDKFPISRPNLTFSTLTVSNMSPEDSSIYLCSVSGTGDTEAFFGQGTRLTVV.

The chain has TRBV18 and TRBJ2-7; 9 positions match TRBD1. Trimming took 4 bases from V and 5 from J; bases not matched to a gene: 9. The CDR3 is 15 amino acids. Per germline, CDR1 KGHSH and CDR2 LQKENI. The chain's CDR3 is CASSLSGTGFDEQYF. The CDR3 DNA sequence: TGTGCCAGCTCACTATCCGGGACAGGGTTCGACGAGCAGTACTTC.

V gene TRBV4-3 combines with J gene TRBJ1-2, with 9 positions matching TRBD1. The V gene's germline CDR1 is LGHNA and CDR2 YSLEER. V dropped 0 bases and J dropped 0; count of bases not matched to a gene: 5. The CDR3 consists of 17 residues. The CDR3: CASSQEIDRGANYGYTF. The CDR3, as DNA: TGCGCCAGCAGCCAAGAGATCGACAGGGGGGCTAACTATGGCTACACCTTC.

The gene calls are TRBV30 and TRBJ2-4, with 7 bases matching TRBD1. From germline, CDR1 is GTSNPN and CDR2 SVGIG (reference sequence). The CDR3 spans 15 residues. Trimming removed 3 bases from V and 1 base from J; junction bases left unmatched: 6. This chain's CDR3 is CAWRDREKAKNIQYF. The CDR3 region has the DNA TGTGCCTGGAGAGACAGGGAGAAGGCCAAAAACATTCAGTACTTC.

The V call is TRBV7-9, the J call TRBJ2-1; TRBD2 matches 13 bases. The CDR3 length is 18 residues. V gave up 1 base and J gave up 1 base; unmatched junction bases: 4. Germline V lookup: CDR1 SEHNR, CDR2 FQNEAQ (reference sequence). CDR3 region: CASSLGLAGGRSYNEQFF. The CDR3 coding sequence is TGTGCCAGCAGCTTAGGACTAGCGGGAGGACGGTCCTACAATGAGCAGTTCTTC.

This clone is a singleton in its sample. This rearrangement joins TRBV19 to TRBJ1-2, with D uncertain. V lost 5 bases to trimming and J lost 4 bases, with 17 bases between them. Germline V gene lookup returns CDR1 LNHDA and CDR2 SQIVND (reference sequence). This CDR3 contains 15 residues. The CDR3 nucleotides are TGTGCCAGTAGTTTTACAGAGCCGCCAGTCTATGGCTACACCTTC. Its protein product is CASSFTEPPVYGYTF.

The chain couples TRBV28 to TRBJ1-2, with D unresolved. The V gene's germline CDR1 is MDHEN and CDR2 SYDVKM. The CDR3 is 13 amino acids. V shed 6 bases and J shed 4 bases, with 12 bases lying between them. The CDR3 nucleotides read TGTGCCAGCAGGGGAGAAACCCCCTATGGCTACACCTTC. This translates into CASRGETPYGYTF.

The rearrangement links TRBV5-4 to TRBJ2-3; 8 bases are shared with TRBD2. V trimming: 0 bases; J trimming: 6 bases; junction bases outside the gene matches: 3. CDR3 length: 14 amino acids. Looked up from germline, CDR1 is SGHNT and CDR2 is YYREEE (reference sequence). CDR3 amino acids: CASSLGLAWDTQYF. The DNA for the CDR3 is TGTGCCAGCAGCTTGGGACTAGCGTGGGATACGCAGTATTTT.

The chain is built from TRBV25-1 and TRBJ1-1, with D possibly matching TRBD1 (6 bases). Germline V gene data show CDR1 as MGHDK and CDR2 as SYGVNS. V was pared by 3 bases and J by 0 bases, with 20 bases between. The CDR3 totals 18 residues. CDR3 region: CASSDGKRQGFMNTEAFF. The CDR3, as DNA: TGTGCCAGCAGTGACGGAAAGCGGCAGGGGTTTATGAACACTGAAGCTTTCTTT.

The V and J genes are TRBV25-1 and TRBJ2-2, with D perhaps matching TRBD2 (5 bases). V dropped 2 bases and J dropped 4 bases, with 8 bases sitting between them. Looked up from germline, CDR1 is MGHDK and CDR2 is SYGVNS. The CDR3 length is 14 residues. The CDR3 here is CASSERGPTGELFF. DNA of the CDR3: TGTGCCAGCAGTGAACGCGGGCCCACCGGGGAGCTGTTTTTT.

The chain is built from TRBV2 and TRBJ1-1; a weak D match, TRBD1 (5 bases). This CDR3 spans 15 amino acids. Per the germline V gene, CDR1 is SNHLY and CDR2 is FYNNEI. Trimming pared 2 bases from V and 4 bases from J, leaving 14 bases between. The CDR3 spells CASSEWEGPGTEAFF. Written as DNA, the CDR3 is TGTGCCAGCAGTGAATGGGAGGGGCCGGGCACTGAAGCTTTCTTT.

The chain has TRBV6-5 and TRBJ1-2; D gene unclear. The CDR3 has 13 residues. The V gene lost 2 bases and the J gene lost 4 bases, with 8 bases spanning the gap. Germline V lookup: CDR1 MNHEY, CDR2 SVGAGI. CDR3 residues: CASSYTKSYGYTF. CDR3 nucleotide sequence: TGTGCCAGCAGTTACACTAAGTCCTATGGCTACACCTTC.

The CDR3 bases are TGTGCCAGCAGCTTAGCTGCGCGGGGGCTTGGCGAGCAGTACTTC. Protein sequence: CASSLAARGLGEQYF. This sequence joins TRBV7-8 and TRBJ2-7, with D perhaps TRBD2 (7 bases). Germline values: CDR1 SGHVS, CDR2 FQNEAQ. The CDR3 runs to 15 residues. V was pared by 0 bases and J by 6 bases, with 15 bases between.

This sequence joins TRBV27 and TRBJ2-7, with 13 bases matching TRBD2. Germline-derived CDR1 and CDR2 are MNHEY and SMNVEV (reference sequence). Trimming at V came to 4 bases and at J to 0 bases, leaving 12 bases not matched to a gene. CDR3 size: 19 residues. The CDR3 bases are TGTGCCAGCAGTTCCTCCGGGACTAGCGGGACGAAGAGCTCCTACGAGCAGTACTTC. It is translated as CASSSSGTSGTKSSYEQYF.

This chain links TRBV5-1 with TRBJ2-7; D uncertain. The CDR3 totals 16 residues. Trimming left V 0 bases short and J 1 base short, with 14 bases between. CDR1 SGHRS and CDR2 YFSETQ come from the germline V gene. CDR3 sequence (DNA): TGCGCCAGCAGCTTGGTAAAGTCAGGCGGATCCTACGAGCAGTACTTC. Amino acids: CASSLVKSGGSYEQYF. Supplemented by reference TRBV5-1 and TRBJ2-7, the full variable domain reads KAGVTQTPRYLIKTRGQQVTLSCSPISGHRSVSWYQQTPGQGLQFLFEYFSETQRNKGNFPGRFSGRQFSNSRSEMNVSTLELGDSALYLCASSLVKSGGSYEQYFGPGTRLTVT.

The chain has TRBV4-1 and TRBJ2-5; 7 positions match TRBD2. Germline V gene sequence: CDR1 MGHRA, CDR2 YSYEKL. CDR3 length: 15 residues. The V and J ends lost 4 bases and 2 bases, in that order; junction bases with no gene match: 7. The CDR3 DNA sequence: TGCGCCAGCAGCCCGGGACTAACCGAACAAGAGACCCAGTACTTC. It translates to CASSPGLTEQETQYF.

The chain joins TRBV28 to TRBJ1-1; 9 nucleotides line up with TRBD1. Trimming cost V 6 bases and J 5 bases; bases outside gene matches: 4. Germline CDR1 MDHEN, CDR2 SYDVKM. The CDR3 runs to 13 residues. The CDR3 region is CASRRQGDTEAFF. The CDR3 region has the DNA TGTGCCAGCAGACGACAGGGGGATACTGAAGCTTTCTTT.

The genes are TRBV10-2 and TRBJ2-6, with TRBD1 as a possible D gene (6 bases). The CDR3 is 16 amino acids. Germline V gene lookup returns CDR1 WSHSY and CDR2 SAAADI. Deletions cut 0 bases from V and 0 bases from J, with 6 bases between. The CDR3 region is CASSESGGSGANVLTF. DNA for the CDR3: TGCGCCAGCAGTGAGTCAGGGGGCTCTGGGGCCAACGTCCTGACTTTC.

This chain joins TRBV10-3 and TRBJ2-1; D is unresolved. Looked up from germline, CDR1 is ENHRY and CDR2 is SYGVKD. Trimming shortened V by 1 base and J by 10 bases, and 8 bases separated the two germline ends. This CDR3 is built from 12 residues. The CDR3 region has the DNA TGTGCCATCAGTGAGTTTGTTGGGGAGCAGTTCTTC. This gives the protein CAISEFVGEQFF.

The chain couples TRBV11-2 to TRBJ1-2; 8 bases agree with TRBD1. CDR1 and CDR2 from the germline V gene are SGHAT and FQNNGV. CDR3 length: 14 residues. The J segment lost 4 bases and the V segment lost 7 bases, leaving 8 bases of the junction unmatched. The CDR3 is CASTLGQGLYGYTF. CDR3 sequence (DNA): TGTGCCAGCACCCTCGGACAGGGACTCTATGGCTACACCTTC.

V usage is TRBV2 and J usage is TRBJ2-7; 7 bases match TRBD2. CDR3 length: 13 amino acids. Germline trimming cut 3 bases from V and 7 bases from J; bases unmatched to any gene: 6. Germline V gene data show CDR1 as SNHLY and CDR2 as FYNNEI. The CDR3, as DNA: TGTGCCAGCAGTGAGATAGGGAGGGGAGAGCAGTACTTC. Translating it yields CASSEIGRGEQYF.

The gene calls are TRBV27 and TRBJ2-5; 7 bases line up with TRBD2. The length of the CDR3 is 17 residues. The V gene's germline CDR1 is MNHEY and CDR2 SMNVEV (reference sequence). J lost 4 bases, V lost 6 bases, and 17 bases had no gene match. CDR3 sequence (DNA): TGTGCCAGCAGAGATCGAGCGGGATTCGTGTCAGGAGAGACCCAGTACTTC. It translates to CASRDRAGFVSGETQYF.

CDR3 region: CASSWGTDKPSQAQYF. DNA for the CDR3: TGTGCCAGCAGCTGGGGGACCGACAAGCCTAGTCAGGCGCAGTACTTC. The V call is TRBV7-2, the J call TRBJ2-7, with D perhaps TRBD1 or TRBD2 (5 bases each). The CDR3 covers 16 residues. Trimming shortened V by 4 bases and J by 9 bases, and 25 bases separated the two germline ends. Germline CDR1 SGHTA, CDR2 FQGNSA.

This clone has a single count. The chain links TRBV7-8 to TRBJ1-2; the D is unclear. With 1 base removed from V and 2 bases from J, the gap between germline ends came to 5 bases. CDR3 size: 13 residues. CDR1 is SGHVS and CDR2 is FQNEAQ in the germline V gene. CDR3 loop: CASSLDTNYGYTF. CDR3 nucleotide sequence: TGTGCCAGCAGCTTAGACACCAACTATGGCTACACCTTC.

The chain employs TRBV7-2 and TRBJ2-7, with TRBD2 matching over 12 bases. Unmatched junction bases numbered 11, after V lost 4 bases and J lost 1 base. This CDR3 spans 18 amino acids. CDR1 SGHTA and CDR2 FQGNSA come from the germline V gene. The CDR3: CASSSRSASGRASYEQYF. DNA of the CDR3: TGTGCCAGCAGCTCTAGGTCCGCTAGCGGGAGGGCTTCCTACGAGCAGTACTTC.